The text below deals with one T cell receptor (beta chain). TCRdb re-called the RT-PCR reads through MiXCR, storing one row per CDR3 protein. The sample carries under 200,000 distinct CDR3 sequences, approximately 30% recorded once. This entry comes from a study of patients and donors after allogeneic stem cell transplantation. CDR3 length: 14 residues. The V segment lost 4 bases and the J segment 11 bases; nucleotides outside the gene matches: 11. Per the germline V gene, CDR1 is SGHKS and CDR2 is YYEKEE (reference sequence). The source of this sequence is a human donor who was either an allogeneic HSCT recipient or a stem cell or donor lymphocyte infusion donor (not recorded which). It is not recorded whose cells these are; they may come from a transplant donor. The chain employs TRBV5-5 and TRBJ2-3; 9 nucleotides agree with TRBD1. Material for sequencing was blood, either unsorted or a sorted T cell fraction (not recorded which). CDR3 in amino acids: CASSPGTGPSLQYF. CDR3 coding DNA: TGTGCCAGCAGCCCCGGGACAGGGCCCTCCCTGCAGTATTTT. The full variable domain, its missing parts supplied by reference TRBV5-5 and TRBJ2-3, is DAGVTQSPTHLIKTRGQQVTLRCSPISGHKSVSWYQQVLGQGPQFIFQYYEKEERGRGNFPDRFSARQFPNYSSELNVNALLLGDSALYLCASSPGTGPSLQYFGPGTRLTVL.